Below, one TCR beta chain is given with its context. Its antigen target is currently unknown. Base quality data are lacking; no much larger clone is found one base away. The method was the immunoSEQ multiplex PCR assay. Imported from immuneACCESS, the table was reduced by TCRdb to in-frame sequences with V and J called. These copies leave out some clones; in studies compared against another copy, an unresolved V gene accounts for under half, and the cause of the remainder is not known. This sample comprises around 80,000 clones, about 91% of them detected only once. About 3% of the sample lies in the top ten. This specimen comes from a study of T cell changes during pregnancy in multiple sclerosis (dated by TCRdb to the late 2010s). At the level of the whole study: The study looked at changes in the T cell repertoire across pregnancy in women with multiple sclerosis.

There are 17 amino acids in the CDR3, from cysteine to phenylalanine inclusive. The DNA shown is the 51-base CDR3, in frame from base 1. Per the germline V gene, SGDLS is the CDR1 and YYNGEE is the CDR2. The V and J ends are trimmed by 4 bases and 0 bases, leaving 17 bases between them. The TCR originated in a female donor with multiple sclerosis, enrolled in a pregnancy study. The chain is assembled from TRBV9 and TRBJ2-1, with TRBD2 tentatively as D gene (5 bases match). Material: peripheral blood, obtained before pregnancy. The sequenced DNA: TGTGCCAGCAGCTCTGCCTTAGCGTTAAGCTCCTACAATGAGCAGTTCTTC. This encodes CASSSALALSSYNEQFF.